Sequencing of this T cell receptor beta chain was carried out in a study of T cell responses to AZD1222 COVID-19 vaccine. Study summary: The analysis combined second doses at about 4 or about 12 weeks. Study-wide points: The sample set comprised mostly white British donors with more females, and clonal diversity was possibly underestimated. Only a handful of AZD1222 recipients were seropositive at baseline. None of the repertoires were sampled until the peak T cell response had passed.

The CDR3 consists of 14 residues. The germline gives CDR1 MDHEN, CDR2 SYDVKM. Trimming shortened V by 6 bases and J by 9 bases, and 17 bases separated the two germline ends. Generated by immunoSEQ multiplex PCR, the TCRdb table keeps only in-frame clones and is missing some. The sample carries 95,000 to 150,000 clones, about 90% recorded once. As to this clone: As yet, its antigen is unknown.

The clonotype was recovered from an adult in good health. Sequencing was performed on peripheral blood, taken on day 0 of AZD1222 vaccination. This chain joins TRBV28 and TRBJ1-4, with D possibly matching TRBD1 (6 bases). The CDR3 coding sequence is TGTGCCAGCAGCTTGTACGGGACATCTCAAAAACTGTTTTTT. This sequence encodes CASSLYGTSQKLFF.